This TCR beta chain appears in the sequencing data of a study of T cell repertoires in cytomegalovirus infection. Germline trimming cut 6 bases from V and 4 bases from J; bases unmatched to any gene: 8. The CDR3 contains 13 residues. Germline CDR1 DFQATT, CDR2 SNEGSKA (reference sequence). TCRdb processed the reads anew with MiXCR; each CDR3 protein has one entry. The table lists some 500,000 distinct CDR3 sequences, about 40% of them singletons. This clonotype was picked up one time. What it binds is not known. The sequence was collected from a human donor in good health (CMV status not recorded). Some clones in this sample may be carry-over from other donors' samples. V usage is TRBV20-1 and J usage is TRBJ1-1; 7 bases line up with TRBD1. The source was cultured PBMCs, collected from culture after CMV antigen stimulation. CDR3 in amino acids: CSAEGARGTEAFF. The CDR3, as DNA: TGCAGTGCCGAGGGGGCGCGAGGCACTGAAGCTTTCTTT.